The T cell receptor beta chain under discussion was sequenced for a study of OX40 agonist ivuxolimab in advanced cancers. The table came from immunoSEQ multiplex PCR; TCRdb's copy has only in-frame clones and leaves some out. This repertoire shows around 94,000 clones, approximately 90% found once; its top ten account for over 0.7%. The TCR comes from an adult with an advanced solid tumor such as melanoma, head and neck, liver or kidney cancer. This sample comprised CD4+ or CD8+ T cells sorted from blood, obtained in a trial of the OX40 agonist ivuxolimab.

The CDR3 loop is CASRNRVAKNIQYF. The CDR3 nucleotides read TGTGCCAGCAGAAACAGGGTTGCCAAAAACATTCAGTACTTC. This chain links TRBV2 with TRBJ2-4; the D gene is possibly TRBD1 (6 bases). V lost 6 bases and J 1 base, leaving 10 bases between the germline ends. The CDR3 loop spans 14 amino acids. The germline V gene encodes CDR1 SNHLY and CDR2 FYNNEI. The full variable domain, in which reference TRBV2 and TRBJ2-4 provide the parts outside the CDR3, is EPEVTQTPSHQVTQMGQEVILRCVPISNHLYFYWYRQILGQKVEFLVSFYNNEISEKSEIFDDQFSVERPDGSNFTLKIRSTKLEDSAMYFCASRNRVAKNIQYFGAGTRLSVL.